The 29 T cell receptor beta chains listed next were all sequenced from one sample in a study of beta chain features in type 1 diabetes. The authors reverse transcribed all of the isolated RNA, so sequencing captured expressed TCRB transcripts. The method was immunoSEQ multiplex PCR; TCRdb's version includes in-frame clones alone and lacks a portion of them. The table has hundreds of thousands of clones, over 7.5% seen once. The specimen was naive CD4+ T cells from blood. Receptors originate from a woman aged 18-29 years in good health.

This clone has more than one count but fewer than ten. The J gene is TRBJ2-3, the V gene TRBV5-1; D possibly corresponds to TRBD1 (6 bases). The germline CDR1 and CDR2 sequences are SGHRS and YFSETQ. Trimming took off 4 bases at V and 0 bases at J, with 12 bases between the two ends. The CDR3 is 15 amino acids. The CDR3 here is CASSQDRSSTDTQYF. As DNA, the CDR3 is TGCGCCAGCAGCCAGGACAGATCTAGCACAGATACGCAGTATTTT.

A few counts support this clone. This sequence joins TRBV5-6 and TRBJ1-3; D possibly corresponds to TRBD1 (6 bases). CDR1 and CDR2 from the germline V gene are SGHDT and YYEEEE. With 0 bases removed from V and 4 bases from J, the gap between germline ends came to 8 bases. The CDR3 runs to 14 residues. The CDR3 protein is CASSLDRAGNTIYF. CDR3 DNA sequence: TGTGCCAGCAGCTTGGACAGGGCAGGAAACACCATATATTTT.

This clone was detected a few times. J is TRBJ1-1 and V is TRBV5-5; the D gene is possibly TRBD1 (6 bases). The CDR3 totals 14 residues. CDR1 SGHKS and CDR2 YYEKEE come from the germline V gene (reference sequence). V lost 0 bases to trimming and J lost 5 bases, with 11 bases between them. CDR3 in amino acids: CASSLVGGTTEAFF. In DNA form, the CDR3 reads TGTGCCAGCAGCTTGGTAGGGGGAACGACTGAAGCTTTCTTT.

The rearrangement links TRBV30 to TRBJ1-6; the D gene is possibly TRBD1 (5 bases). Trimming took 4 bases from V and 0 from J, leaving 16 bases between them. Germline-derived CDR1 and CDR2 are GTSNPN and SVGIG (reference sequence). The CDR3 spans 17 residues. The CDR3 DNA is TGTGCCTGGAAGGGGCTTCCTGAAAGCTCCTATAATTCACCCCTCCACTTT. It is translated as CAWKGLPESSYNSPLHF.

This clone was detected ten times or more. V is TRBV10-3 and J is TRBJ2-5, with D possibly matching TRBD1 (6 bases). V lost 6 bases, J lost 4 bases, and 12 bases lay in between. From germline, CDR1 is ENHRY and CDR2 SYGVKD. The CDR3 covers 13 residues. CDR3: CAIREDSGETQYF. The DNA for the CDR3 is TGTGCCATCAGAGAGGACAGTGGAGAGACCCAGTACTTC.

This chain connects TRBV9 to TRBJ1-6, with TRBD1 identical over 8 bases. The CDR3 extends over 14 amino acids. Trimming cost V 3 bases and J 9 bases; bases outside gene matches: 5. The germline gives CDR1 SGDLS, CDR2 YYNGEE. CDR3 loop: CASSGGQVVSPLHF. The CDR3 DNA reads TGTGCCAGCAGCGGGGGACAGGTGGTTTCACCCCTCCACTTT.

This clone was picked up a small number of times. The chain employs TRBV2 and TRBJ2-5; 14 bases are a match to TRBD2. Unmatched junction bases numbered 7, after V lost 5 bases and J lost 2 bases. Per germline, CDR1 SNHLY and CDR2 FYNNEI. CDR3 length equals 17 residues. DNA of the CDR3: TGTGCCAGCAGTAGAGGACTAGCGGGGGGAGCTCAAGAGACCCAGTACTTC. This translates into CASSRGLAGGAQETQYF.

The CDR3 nucleotides are TGTGCCAGCAGCTTTAGGACTAGCGGGGTAACAGATACGCAGTATTTT. This sequence encodes CASSFRTSGVTDTQYF. The chain carries TRBV11-2 and TRBJ2-3; TRBD2 matches at 12 bases. The germline V gene encodes CDR1 SGHAT and CDR2 FQNNGV. CDR3 length equals 16 residues. J was trimmed by 3 bases and V by 3 bases; bases with no gene match: 4. Full variable domain (remainder filled in from reference TRBV11-2 and TRBJ2-3): EAGVAQSPRYKIIEKRQSVAFWCNPISGHATLYWYQQILGQGPKLLIQFQNNGVVDDSQLPKDRFSAERLKGVDSTLKIQPAKLEDSAVYLCASSFRTSGVTDTQYFGPGTRLTVL.

The chain combines TRBV27 with TRBJ1-5; TRBD1 is a possible D gene (5 bases). Trimming cost V 6 bases and J 6 bases, with 15 bases left between them. This CDR3 has 14 residues. Germline V gene data show CDR1 as MNHEY and CDR2 as SMNVEV (reference sequence). The CDR3 DNA follows: TGTGCCAGCAGCGAAACAGGTCTCGCTCAGCCCCAGCATTTT. This codes for CASSETGLAQPQHF.

V usage is TRBV19 and J usage is TRBJ2-5; TRBD2 aligns across 12 bases. Germline V gene lookup returns CDR1 LNHDA and CDR2 SQIVND (reference sequence). The CDR3 has 13 residues. Trimming took 8 bases from V and 4 from J; bases not matched to a gene: 2. CDR3 sequence reads: CASGGLAGETQYF. Here the CDR3 DNA reads TGTGCCAGTGGGGGACTAGCGGGAGAGACCCAGTACTTC.

This clone has only a few counts. The V call is TRBV30, the J call TRBJ1-2; TRBD1 matches 7 bases. The V gene's germline CDR1 is GTSNPN and CDR2 SVGIG (reference sequence). V was pared by 4 bases and J by 2 bases, with 4 bases of the junction left unmatched. This CDR3 has 13 residues. The CDR3 sequence: CAWNEGQNYGYTF. The CDR3 region has the DNA TGTGCCTGGAACGAGGGACAGAACTATGGCTACACCTTC.

This clone showed up just a few times. The rearrangement uses TRBV7-9 and TRBJ2-3; TRBD2 matches at 8 bases. The CDR3 is 15 amino acids. The germline V gene encodes CDR1 SEHNR and CDR2 FQNEAQ (reference sequence). V shed 4 bases and J 4 bases; nucleotides not matched to a gene: 7. CDR3 nucleotide sequence: TGTGCCAGCAGCTCGTCCAGCGGGAGACCAGATACGCAGTATTTT. As protein: CASSSSSGRPDTQYF.

The chain employs TRBV2 and TRBJ2-2; TRBD1 matches 9 bases. The CDR3 extends over 14 amino acids. Germline values: CDR1 SNHLY, CDR2 FYNNEI. J gave up 4 bases and V 8 bases, and 5 bases lay outside the gene matches. The CDR3 spells CASQTGGVTGELFF. The CDR3 nucleotides are TGTGCCAGCCAGACAGGGGGTGTCACCGGGGAGCTGTTTTTT.

This clone was detected a few times. The DNA of the CDR3 is TGTGCCAGCAGTTTATCTGCGGGGCCTCAAGAGCAGTACTTC. Its translation is CASSLSAGPQEQYF. The chain joins TRBV6-6 to TRBJ2-7; possible D gene TRBD2, 6 bases. Germline V gene data show CDR1 as MNHNY and CDR2 as SVGAGI (reference sequence). Trimming left V 4 bases short and J 7 bases short, with 17 bases between. This CDR3 comprises 14 residues.

The J gene is TRBJ1-4, the V gene TRBV6-6; D uncertain. The CDR3 has 14 amino acids. Germline assignment: CDR1 MNHNY and CDR2 SVGAGI (reference sequence). V lost 5 bases to trimming and J lost 3 bases, with 10 bases between them. CDR3 loop: CASSRSNPNEKLFF. DNA for the CDR3: TGTGCCAGCAGTCGGTCCAATCCTAATGAAAAACTGTTTTTT.

The rearrangement joins TRBV9 to TRBJ1-2, with TRBD1 matching 7 bases. After removal of 1 base from V and 8 bases from J, the junction contained 11 bases not matched to a gene. Germline CDR1 and CDR2: SGDLS and YYNGEE. The CDR3 is 15 residues long. The CDR3 sequence is CASSVSLAGGQGYTF. DNA for the CDR3: TGTGCCAGCAGCGTATCTTTGGCAGGGGGTCAAGGCTACACCTTC.

The V call is TRBV9, the J call TRBJ2-7, with 7 bases that match TRBD2. V lost 0 bases, J lost 2 bases, and 2 bases stayed unmatched. There are 14 residues in the CDR3. Germline CDR1 and CDR2: SGDLS and YYNGEE. In nucleotides, the CDR3 is TGTGCCAGCAGCGTAGGAGCGGGACCCTACGAGCAGTACTTC. Translation: CASSVGAGPYEQYF.

This clone was observed a handful of times. The chain links TRBV11-3 to TRBJ2-7; 7 bases agree with TRBD1. Germline CDR1 is SGHNT and CDR2 is YENEEA. The CDR3 extends over 14 amino acids. J lost 5 bases, V lost 1 base, and 5 bases had no gene match. As DNA, the CDR3 is TGTGCCAGCAGCTTAGTTGGACAGGCGGACGAGCAGTACTTC. Its protein product is CASSLVGQADEQYF.

The rearrangement links TRBV2 to TRBJ2-1, with 7 bases matching TRBD2. Per the germline V gene, CDR1 is SNHLY and CDR2 is FYNNEI. V trimming: 3 bases; J trimming: 3 bases; junction bases outside the gene matches: 5. The CDR3 sequence is 15 residues long. CDR3 in amino acids: CASSEISGDYNEQFF. The CDR3, as DNA: TGTGCCAGCAGTGAGATCAGCGGGGACTACAATGAGCAGTTCTTC.

This rearrangement joins TRBV6-1 to TRBJ2-1; possible D gene TRBD1, 5 bases. This CDR3 is 15 amino acids long. Germline V CDR1 and CDR2: MNHNS, SASEGT. The germline V and J ends were trimmed by 3 bases and 10 bases, with 19 bases remaining between them. CDR3 DNA sequence: TGTGCCAGCAGTGAGATCGGACAATCACAGGCAGAGCAGTTCTTC. It translates to CASSEIGQSQAEQFF.

The chain has TRBV5-1 and TRBJ2-5, with TRBD2 as a possible D gene (5 bases). Trimming took off 6 bases at V and 2 bases at J, with 17 bases between the two ends. Germline V lookup: CDR1 SGHRS, CDR2 YFSETQ. CDR3 length: 15 amino acids. The chain's CDR3 is CASNDPSSAQETQYF. CDR3 nucleotide sequence: TGCGCCAGCAACGATCCGAGTAGCGCACAAGAGACCCAGTACTTC.

The chain's CDR3 is CASSMWIATDTQYF. The DNA of the CDR3 is TGTGCCAGTAGTATGTGGATAGCCACAGATACGCAGTATTTT. The chain is built from TRBV19 and TRBJ2-3; D uncertain. The CDR3 loop spans 14 amino acids. V was pared by 3 bases and J by 2 bases, with 9 bases between. Germline loops: CDR1 LNHDA, CDR2 SQIVND (reference sequence).

This clone was picked up a small number of times. This sequence joins TRBV19 and TRBJ2-7, with 7 bases lining up with TRBD1. The CDR3 spans 15 residues. J was trimmed by 2 bases and V by 3 bases; bases with no gene match: 7. In germline, CDR1 is LNHDA, CDR2 SQIVND (reference sequence). The CDR3 DNA is TGTGCCAGTAGTATCTTGGACAGGCCCCCCTACGAGCAGTACTTC. Its protein product is CASSILDRPPYEQYF.

The V gene is TRBV29-1, the J gene TRBJ2-3; D call uncertain. Germline V gene sequence: CDR1 SQVTM, CDR2 ANQGSEA. The CDR3 consists of 12 residues. Trimming removed 4 bases from V and 0 bases from J, with 5 bases in between. The CDR3 here is CSVVRSTDTQYF. The CDR3, as DNA: TGCAGCGTTGTCCGGAGCACAGATACGCAGTATTTT.

The sample holds many counts of this clone. This rearrangement joins TRBV2 to TRBJ2-7; D not certain. CDR1 is SNHLY and CDR2 is FYNNEI in the germline V gene. CDR3 length: 11 amino acids. Trimming took off 6 bases at V and 5 bases at J, with 8 bases between the two ends. In nucleotides, the CDR3 is TGTGCCAGCAGGAGTTTCGACGAGCAGTACTTC. Protein product: CASRSFDEQYF.

The table lists this clone with a few counts. The CDR3 loop reads CASSRPLAENTGELFF. The CDR3 DNA follows: TGTGCCAGCAGCCGGCCACTAGCGGAGAACACCGGGGAGCTGTTTTTT. This chain connects TRBV7-8 to TRBJ2-2, with 8 bases matching TRBD2. After removal of 5 bases from V and 1 base from J, the junction contained 6 bases not matched to a gene. This CDR3 has 16 residues. Germline assignment: CDR1 SGHVS and CDR2 FQNEAQ.

This clone has only a few counts. This chain joins TRBV5-1 and TRBJ1-2, with 8 nucleotides matching TRBD1. Germline V gene sequence: CDR1 SGHRS, CDR2 YFSETQ. This CDR3 spans 14 amino acids. Trimming at V came to 3 bases and at J to 1 base, leaving 2 bases not matched to a gene. The CDR3 spells CASSSGQGNYGYTF. The CDR3, as DNA: TGCGCCAGCAGCTCCGGACAGGGTAACTATGGCTACACCTTC.

The CDR3: CASSFPGSHSFVYGYTF. The CDR3 coding sequence is TGTGCCAGCAGTTTCCCGGGATCCCATTCTTTTGTCTATGGCTACACCTTC. The V call is TRBV28, the J call TRBJ1-2; no clear D gene. The length of the CDR3 is 17 residues. The V end lost 3 bases, the J end lost 4 bases, and 21 bases lay between the germline ends. Germline V gives CDR1 MDHEN, CDR2 SYDVKM.

This chain uses TRBV15 with TRBJ2-7, with D possibly being TRBD1 (6 bases). Trimming took off 0 bases at V and 3 bases at J, with 18 bases between the two ends. This CDR3 is 17 amino acids long. Germline CDR1 LNHNV, CDR2 YYDKDF (reference sequence). In DNA, the CDR3 is TGTGCCACCAGCAGAGAAGTAGGGACAAGCTTTAGCTACGAGCAGTACTTC. Protein: CATSREVGTSFSYEQYF. Based on the CDR3 plus reference TRBV15 and TRBJ2-7, the full variable domain is DAMVIQNPRYQVTQFGKPVTLSCSQTLNHNVMYWYQQKSSQAPKLLFHYYDKDFNNEADTPDNFQSRRPNTSFCFLDIRSPGLGDTAMYLCATSREVGTSFSYEQYFGPGTRLTVT.